A single sample is the source of the 9 T cell receptor beta chains below, sequenced in a study of glioma-infiltrating T cells after dendritic cell vaccination. Clones were read by immunoSEQ multiplex PCR, and TCRdb kept only the in-frame ones, dropping some. The sample has some 87,000 clones, about 85% seen once. This specimen consisted of blood, obtained before dendritic cell vaccination. Receptor source: a human donor with glioblastoma.

This CDR3 is CASSTGTGAGYGYTF. Here the CDR3 DNA reads TGCGCCAGCAGCACCGGGACAGGGGCAGGCTATGGCTACACCTTC. V usage is TRBV5-1 and J usage is TRBJ1-2; 10 bases align to TRBD1. V lost 4 bases and J lost 4; bases outside the gene matches: 7. Germline V gene lookup returns CDR1 SGHRS and CDR2 YFSETQ. The CDR3 runs to 15 residues.

The chain couples TRBV5-1 to TRBJ1-3; TRBD1 is a possible D gene (5 bases). The CDR3 consists of 14 residues. Trimming stripped 5 bases from V and 2 bases from J, with 11 bases between. Germline assignment: CDR1 SGHRS and CDR2 YFSETQ. The CDR3 coding sequence is TGCGCCAGCAGGCTTGACAGAGCTGGAAACACCATATATTTT. Translating it yields CASRLDRAGNTIYF.

The V gene is TRBV29-1, the J gene TRBJ1-1, with D unresolved. Germline CDR1 is SQVTM and CDR2 is ANQGSEA. This CDR3 is built from 13 residues. V dropped 8 bases and J dropped 3 bases, with 16 bases sitting between them. For the CDR3, the DNA is TGCAGCCTGAGCGGAAGTTCCTACACTGAAGCTTTCTTT. The encoded protein is CSLSGSSYTEAFF.

This chain connects TRBV19 to TRBJ2-3, with 8 bases matching TRBD2. V shed 4 bases, J shed 6 bases, and the junction held 9 bases outside the gene matches. CDR1 LNHDA and CDR2 SQIVND come from the germline V gene (reference sequence). CDR3 length equals 15 residues. The CDR3 loop is CASSTRTGGIDTQYF. DNA of the CDR3: TGTGCCAGTAGTACCCGTACGGGAGGGATCGATACGCAGTATTTT.

The chain employs TRBV5-1 and TRBJ2-1, with D unclear. V shed 1 base and J shed 0 bases, with 5 bases lying between them. The CDR3 runs to 14 residues. Per germline, CDR1 SGHRS and CDR2 YFSETQ. The DNA of the CDR3 is TGCGCCAGCAGCTTGTGGAGCTCCTACAATGAGCAGTTCTTC. It encodes CASSLWSSYNEQFF.

The chain combines TRBV2 with TRBJ1-5; D is undetermined. V shed 3 bases and J shed 3 bases, with 9 bases lying between them. The CDR3 consists of 14 residues. Germline V CDR1 and CDR2: SNHLY, FYNNEI. The chain's CDR3 is CASSERQFNQPQHF. In DNA, the CDR3 is TGTGCCAGCAGTGAGAGGCAGTTCAATCAGCCCCAGCATTTT.

The V gene is TRBV7-9, the J gene TRBJ1-6; D gene uncertain. CDR3 length equals 14 residues. Between the trimmed V and J ends, which lost 1 base and 14 bases, there was a span of 15 bases. Germline CDR1 is SEHNR and CDR2 is FQNEAQ (reference sequence). The DNA for the CDR3 is TGTGCCAGCAGCTTAGAGCGACGGTCCAGCACCCTCCACTTT. Amino acids: CASSLERRSSTLHF.

This chain uses TRBV2 with TRBJ1-5; a possible D gene is TRBD1 (5 bases). Deletions cut 6 bases from V and 7 bases from J, with 16 bases between. The CDR3 spans 14 residues. Germline CDR1 and CDR2: SNHLY and FYNNEI. The CDR3 bases are TGTGCCAGCAGCGGGACTGGAGCGCGGCAGCCCCAGCATTTT. This encodes CASSGTGARQPQHF.

This chain joins TRBV25-1 and TRBJ1-1; TRBD1 aligns across 8 bases. This CDR3 contains 12 residues. Germline trimming cut 8 bases from V and 5 bases from J; bases unmatched to any gene: 4. Germline CDR1 reads MGHDK; CDR2 reads SYGVNS. CDR3 protein: CASSDRGTEAFF. CDR3 nucleotide sequence: TGTGCCAGCTCAGACAGGGGAACTGAAGCTTTCTTT.